This T cell receptor (beta chain) was retrieved from a study of cytomegalovirus exposure and HLA in healthy donors. PCR was performed using 60 Vbeta and 13 Jbeta primers. Per the original methods: Some 10 million of about 80 million unique TCR beta chains were shared, per a later count. The table came from immunoSEQ multiplex PCR; TCRdb's copy has only in-frame clones and leaves some out. V and J calls and clone size are copied from that table; D and trimming were computed from the DNA. Among around 130,000 clones, about 80% were seen once, and the ten largest hold 3% to 3.5%. The CDR3 consists of 14 residues. Germline assignment: CDR1 SGHNT and CDR2 YYREEE (reference sequence). J lost 8 bases, V lost 0 bases, and 3 bases had no gene match.

The TCR was taken from a male donor in good health and CMV-seronegative. Sequencing was performed on PBMCs. This rearrangement joins TRBV5-4 to TRBJ1-4, with 8 bases fitting TRBD1. The CDR3 is CASSLGGDREKLFF. DNA for the CDR3: TGTGCCAGCAGCTTGGGAGGGGACAGGGAAAAACTGTTTTTT.